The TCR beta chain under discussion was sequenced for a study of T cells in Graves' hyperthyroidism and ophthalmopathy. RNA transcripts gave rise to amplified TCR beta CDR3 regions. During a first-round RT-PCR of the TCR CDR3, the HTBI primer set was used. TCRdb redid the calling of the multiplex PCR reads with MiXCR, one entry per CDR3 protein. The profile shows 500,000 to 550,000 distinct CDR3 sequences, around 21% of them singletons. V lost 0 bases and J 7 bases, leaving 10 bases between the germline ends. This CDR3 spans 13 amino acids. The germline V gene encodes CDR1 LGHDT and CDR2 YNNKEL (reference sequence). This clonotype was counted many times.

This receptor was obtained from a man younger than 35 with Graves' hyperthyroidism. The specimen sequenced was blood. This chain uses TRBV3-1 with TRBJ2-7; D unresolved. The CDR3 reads CASSQEETAEQYF. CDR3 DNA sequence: TGTGCCAGCAGCCAAGAAGAAACGGCAGAGCAGTACTTC.